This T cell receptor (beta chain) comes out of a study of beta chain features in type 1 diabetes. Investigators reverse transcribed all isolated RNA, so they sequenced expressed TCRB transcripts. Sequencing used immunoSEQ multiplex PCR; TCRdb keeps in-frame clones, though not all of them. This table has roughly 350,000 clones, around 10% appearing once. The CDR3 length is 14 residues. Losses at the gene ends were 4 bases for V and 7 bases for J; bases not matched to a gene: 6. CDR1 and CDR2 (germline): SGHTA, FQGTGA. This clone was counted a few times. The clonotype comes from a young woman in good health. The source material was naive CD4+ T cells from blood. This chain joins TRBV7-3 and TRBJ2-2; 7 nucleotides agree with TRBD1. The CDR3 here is CASSSSQGFGELFF. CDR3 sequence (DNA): TGTGCCAGCAGCTCCTCACAGGGGTTCGGGGAGCTGTTTTTT.